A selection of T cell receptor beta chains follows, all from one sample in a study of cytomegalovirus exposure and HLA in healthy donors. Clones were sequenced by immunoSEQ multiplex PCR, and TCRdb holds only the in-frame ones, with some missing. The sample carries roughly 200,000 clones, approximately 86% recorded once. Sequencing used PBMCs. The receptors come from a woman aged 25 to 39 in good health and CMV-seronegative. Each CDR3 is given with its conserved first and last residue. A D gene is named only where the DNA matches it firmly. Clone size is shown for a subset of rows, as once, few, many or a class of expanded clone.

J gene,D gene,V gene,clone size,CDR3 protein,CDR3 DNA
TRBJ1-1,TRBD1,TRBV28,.,CASMREGQGATEAFF,TGTGCCAGCATGAGGGAGGGACAGGGGGCCACTGAAGCTTTCTTT
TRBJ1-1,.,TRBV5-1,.,CASSLQGQNTEAFF,TGCGCCAGCAGCTTGCAGGGACAGAACACTGAAGCTTTCTTT
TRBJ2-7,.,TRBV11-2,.,CASSLNLAGYEQYF,TGTGCCAGCAGCTTAAACCTAGCCGGGTACGAGCAGTACTTC
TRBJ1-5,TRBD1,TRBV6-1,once,CASSWAGGRYGPQHF,TGTGCCAGCAGTTGGGCAGGGGGAAGGTATGGGCCCCAGCATTTT
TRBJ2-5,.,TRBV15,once,CATSRGLALMGGETQYF,TGTGCCACCAGCAGGGGCCTAGCACTAATGGGGGGAGAGACCCAGTACTTC
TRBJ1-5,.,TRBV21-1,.,CASLSGGPNQPQHF,TGTGCCAGCCTCAGTGGAGGTCCCAATCAGCCCCAGCATTTT
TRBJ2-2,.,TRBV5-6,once,CASSFGGGATGELFF,TGTGCCAGCAGCTTCGGTGGGGGGGCTACCGGGGAGCTGTTTTTT
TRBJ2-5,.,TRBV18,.,CASSPIYLQETQYF,TGTGCCAGCTCACCTATATATTTACAAGAGACCCAGTACTTC
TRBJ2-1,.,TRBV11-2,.,CASSEWSSYNEQFF,TGTGCCAGCAGTGAGTGGAGCTCCTACAATGAGCAGTTCTTC
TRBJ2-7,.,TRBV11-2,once,CASSLGHVEQYF,TGTGCCAGCAGCTTAGGGCACGTCGAGCAGTACTTC
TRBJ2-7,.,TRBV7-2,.,CASSLSRRGEQYF,TGTGCCAGCAGCTTATCACGTAGAGGAGAGCAGTACTTC
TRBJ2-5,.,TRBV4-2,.,CASSLTTGRDETQYF,TGTGCCAGCAGCCTCACGACAGGACGGGATGAGACCCAGTACTTC
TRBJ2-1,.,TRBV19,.,CASSLYSSYNEQFF,TGTGCCAGTTCTCTTTACAGCTCCTACAATGAGCAGTTCTTC
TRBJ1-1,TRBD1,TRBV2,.,CASREDRKAFF,TGTGCCAGCAGGGAGGACAGGAAAGCTTTCTTT
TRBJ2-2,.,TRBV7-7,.,CASSSSGFSTGELFF,TGTGCTAGCAGCTCGTCAGGGTTTAGCACCGGGGAGCTGTTTTTT
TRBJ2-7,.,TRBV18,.,CASSASPSYEQYF,TGTGCCAGCTCAGCCAGTCCCTCCTACGAGCAGTACTTC
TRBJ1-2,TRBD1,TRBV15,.,CATSSPWTGWNGYTF,TGTGCCACCAGCAGCCCTTGGACAGGGTGGAATGGCTACACCTTC
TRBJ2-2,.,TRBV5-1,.,CASSLLLSGGLDTGELFF,TGCGCCAGCAGCTTGTTGTTATCGGGGGGCTTAGACACCGGGGAGCTGTTTTTT
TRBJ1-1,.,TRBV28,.,CASSTFQGSGNTEAFF,TGTGCCAGCAGTACATTCCAGGGGTCTGGGAACACTGAAGCTTTCTTT
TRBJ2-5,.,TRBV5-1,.,CASSLALETQYF,TGCGCCAGCAGCTTGGCCTTGGAGACCCAGTACTTC
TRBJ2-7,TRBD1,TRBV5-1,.,CASSPPGQGNYEQYF,TGCGCCAGCAGCCCTCCGGGACAGGGTAACTACGAGCAGTACTTC
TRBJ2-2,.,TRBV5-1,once,CASSLMGQNTGELFF,TGCGCCAGCAGCTTGATGGGACAGAACACCGGGGAGCTGTTTTTT
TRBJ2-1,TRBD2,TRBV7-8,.,CASSYTSGRLEQFF,TGTGCCAGCAGCTATACTAGCGGGAGGCTTGAGCAGTTCTTC
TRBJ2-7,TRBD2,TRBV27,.,CASSSTGLAGTEQYF,TGTGCCAGCAGTTCCACCGGACTAGCGGGAACCGAGCAGTACTTC
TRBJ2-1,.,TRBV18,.,CASSSGTVSSYNEQFF,TGTGCCAGCTCAAGCGGCACGGTGAGCTCCTACAATGAGCAGTTCTTC
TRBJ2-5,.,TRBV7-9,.,CASGRTGHQETQYF,TGTGCCAGCGGCCGTACGGGTCACCAAGAGACCCAGTACTTC
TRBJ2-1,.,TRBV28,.,CASSPSRGLLNEQFF,TGTGCCAGCAGCCCCAGCCGAGGGCTTTTGAATGAGCAGTTCTTC
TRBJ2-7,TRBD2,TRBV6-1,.,CASRGLAGVYEQYF,TGTGCCAGCAGGGGACTAGCGGGAGTATACGAGCAGTACTTC
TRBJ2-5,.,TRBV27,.,CASTYRSGELETQYF,TGTGCCAGCACTTATCGGTCGGGGGAGTTGGAGACCCAGTACTTC
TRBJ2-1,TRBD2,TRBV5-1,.,CASSLEGLGDNEQFF,TGCGCCAGCAGCTTGGAGGGACTAGGGGACAATGAGCAGTTCTTC
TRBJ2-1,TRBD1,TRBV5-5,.,CASSGTGVQANEQFF,TGTGCCAGCAGCGGGACAGGGGTACAGGCGAATGAGCAGTTCTTC
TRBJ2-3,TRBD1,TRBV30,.,CAWGRVGQGYTDTQYF,TGTGCCTGGGGACGAGTAGGACAGGGTTACACAGATACGCAGTATTTT
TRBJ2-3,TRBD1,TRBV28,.,CASSLRDRGNTQYF,TGTGCCAGCAGTTTACGGGACAGGGGCAATACGCAGTATTTT
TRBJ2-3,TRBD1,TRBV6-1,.,CASSATGVWGTDTQYF,TGTGCCAGCAGTGCTACAGGGGTATGGGGCACAGATACGCAGTATTTT
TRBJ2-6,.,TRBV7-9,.,CASGVTGANVLTF,TGTGCCTCAGGGGTTACTGGGGCCAACGTCCTGACTTTC
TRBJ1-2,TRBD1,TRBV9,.,CARVGDRADGYTF,TGTGCCAGGGTAGGAGACAGGGCGGATGGCTACACCTTC
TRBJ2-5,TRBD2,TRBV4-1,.,CASSLTSGGGETQYF,TGCGCCAGCAGCCTTACTAGCGGGGGGGGAGAGACCCAGTACTTC
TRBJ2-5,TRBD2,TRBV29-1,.,CSERLASQTQYF,TGCAGCGAGCGACTAGCGAGTCAGACCCAGTACTTC
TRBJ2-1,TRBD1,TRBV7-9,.,CASSPHRDRRLRDEQFF,TGTGCCAGCAGCCCTCACCGGGACAGGCGGCTTAGGGATGAGCAGTTCTTC
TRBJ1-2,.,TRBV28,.,CAVGGRRGYTF,TGTGCCGTCGGAGGAAGGAGGGGCTACACCTTC
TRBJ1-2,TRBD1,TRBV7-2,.,CASIHYHLQGDLNYGYTF,TGTGCCAGCATTCACTACCACCTCCAGGGGGACCTTAACTATGGCTACACCTTC
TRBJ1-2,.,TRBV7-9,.,CASSFGGSGGYTF,TGTGCCAGCAGCTTCGGCGGGAGTGGGGGCTACACCTTC
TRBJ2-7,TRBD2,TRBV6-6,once,CASSSTYSGRYEQYF,TGTGCCAGCAGTTCCACCTATAGCGGGAGGTACGAGCAGTACTTC
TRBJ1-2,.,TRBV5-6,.,CASLGSPGPYGYTF,TGTGCCAGCTTAGGCTCCCCAGGGCCATATGGCTACACCTTC
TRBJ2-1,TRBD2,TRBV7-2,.,CASSLAHGLAYNEQFF,TGTGCCAGCAGCTTAGCGCACGGACTAGCCTACAATGAGCAGTTCTTC
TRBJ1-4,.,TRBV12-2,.,CASRTGAPPSNEKLFF,TGTGCAAGCAGGACAGGGGCGCCGCCATCGAATGAAAAACTGTTTTTT
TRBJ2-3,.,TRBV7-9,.,CASSLREESTDTQYF,TGTGCCAGCAGTTTGAGGGAGGAGAGCACAGATACGCAGTATTTT
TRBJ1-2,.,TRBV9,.,CASTTDPGHDYGYTF,TGTGCCAGCACAACCGATCCGGGACACGACTATGGCTACACCTTC
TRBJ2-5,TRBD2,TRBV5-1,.,CASSLGLRERAQETQYF,TGCGCCAGCAGCTTGGGGTTGCGGGAGAGGGCACAAGAGACCCAGTACTTC
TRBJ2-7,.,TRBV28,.,CASSLEGAYSYEQYF,TGTGCCAGCAGTTTGGAAGGGGCCTACTCCTACGAGCAGTACTTC
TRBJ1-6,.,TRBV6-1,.,CASSEDFGSPLHF,TGTGCCAGCAGTGAAGACTTCGGTTCACCCCTCCACTTT
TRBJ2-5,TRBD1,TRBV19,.,CASSAGTGVKETQYF,TGTGCCAGTAGTGCCGGGACAGGGGTCAAGGAGACCCAGTACTTC
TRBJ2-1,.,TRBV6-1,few,CASFWGGLYNEQFF,TGTGCCAGCTTTTGGGGGGGCCTCTACAATGAGCAGTTCTTC
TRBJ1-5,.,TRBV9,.,CASSADGGAGPQHF,TGTGCCAGCAGCGCGGATGGGGGCGCAGGGCCCCAGCATTTT
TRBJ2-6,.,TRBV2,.,CASSPTGSGANVLTF,TGTGCCAGCAGCCCCACAGGGTCTGGGGCCAACGTCCTGACTTTC
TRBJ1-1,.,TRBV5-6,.,CASSLGGNTEAFF,TGTGCCAGCAGCTTGGGAGGAAACACTGAAGCTTTCTTT
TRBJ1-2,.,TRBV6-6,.,CASSSFFGTNNYGYTF,TGTGCCAGCAGTTCCTTCTTCGGGACAAATAACTATGGCTACACCTTC